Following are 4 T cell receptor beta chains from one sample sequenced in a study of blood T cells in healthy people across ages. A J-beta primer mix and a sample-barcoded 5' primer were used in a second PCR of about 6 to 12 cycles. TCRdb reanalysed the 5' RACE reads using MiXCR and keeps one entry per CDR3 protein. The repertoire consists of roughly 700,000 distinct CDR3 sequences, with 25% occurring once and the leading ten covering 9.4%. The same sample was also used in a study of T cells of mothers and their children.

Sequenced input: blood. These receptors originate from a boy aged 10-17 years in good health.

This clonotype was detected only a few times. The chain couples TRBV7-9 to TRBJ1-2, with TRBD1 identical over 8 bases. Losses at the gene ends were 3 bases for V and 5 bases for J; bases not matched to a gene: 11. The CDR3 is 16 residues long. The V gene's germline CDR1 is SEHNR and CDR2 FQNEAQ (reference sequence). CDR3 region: CASSFGGGQGIYGYTF. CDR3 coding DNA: TGTGCCAGCAGCTTTGGGGGAGGACAGGGTATATATGGCTACACCTTC.

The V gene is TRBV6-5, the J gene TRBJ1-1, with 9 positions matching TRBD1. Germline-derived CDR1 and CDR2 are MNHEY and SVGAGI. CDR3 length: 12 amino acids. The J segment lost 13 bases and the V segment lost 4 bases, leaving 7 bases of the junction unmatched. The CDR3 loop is CASSLGTGRVFF. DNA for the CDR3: TGTGCCAGCAGTTTGGGGACAGGGAGGGTTTTCTTT.

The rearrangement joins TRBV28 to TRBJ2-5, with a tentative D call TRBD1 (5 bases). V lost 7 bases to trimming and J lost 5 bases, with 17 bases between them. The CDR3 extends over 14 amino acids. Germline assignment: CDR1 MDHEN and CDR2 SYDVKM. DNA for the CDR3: TGTGCCAGCACCGACCTGGGGCCGGAGGAGACCCAGTACTTC. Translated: CASTDLGPEETQYF.

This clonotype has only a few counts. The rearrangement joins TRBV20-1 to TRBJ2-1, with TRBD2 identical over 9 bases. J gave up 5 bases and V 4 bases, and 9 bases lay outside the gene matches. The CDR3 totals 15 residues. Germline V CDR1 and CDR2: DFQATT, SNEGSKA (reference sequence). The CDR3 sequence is CSATFSGRWDNEQFF. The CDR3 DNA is TGCAGTGCTACCTTTAGCGGGAGATGGGACAATGAGCAGTTCTTC.